Below, 21 T cell receptor beta chains from the same sample are listed, as sequenced in a study of cytomegalovirus exposure and HLA in healthy donors. A multiplex PCR was run with 60 Vbeta primers and 13 Jbeta primers. Profiled with immunoSEQ multiplex PCR; TCRdb holds only in-frame clones, not every one. Here the sample spans approximately 110,000 clones, 82% being singletons. The specimen sequenced was PBMCs. The receptors here all came from a young woman in good health and CMV-seronegative.

This chain links TRBV19 with TRBJ1-5; 7 positions agree with TRBD1. Trimming at V came to 2 bases and at J to 7 bases, leaving 8 bases not matched to a gene. Germline CDR1 reads LNHDA; CDR2 reads SQIVND (reference sequence). The CDR3 covers 15 residues. The CDR3 DNA is TGTGCCAGTAGTATAAAACAGGGGACGCGGCAGCCCCAGCATTTT. Encoded protein: CASSIKQGTRQPQHF.

This chain uses TRBV28 with TRBJ1-5; D is unclear. V was pared by 4 bases and J by 0 bases, with 7 bases between. The CDR3 runs to 14 residues. From germline, CDR1 is MDHEN and CDR2 SYDVKM. The CDR3 DNA follows: TGTGCCAGCAGTTGGCCCAATAGCAATCAGCCCCAGCATTTT. Translating gives CASSWPNSNQPQHF.

The V call is TRBV4-1, the J call TRBJ1-2; 9 bases are shared with TRBD1. V shed 2 bases and J 4 bases; nucleotides not matched to a gene: 11. Germline CDR1 is MGHRA and CDR2 is YSYEKL. The CDR3 covers 17 residues. CDR3 nucleotide sequence: TGCGCCAGCAGCCAACAAGGGACAGGGAAAAGGGTCTATGGCTACACCTTC. Encoded protein: CASSQQGTGKRVYGYTF.

This clone is a singleton in its sample. The V and J genes are TRBV28 and TRBJ1-2; TRBD1 might be the D (5 bases). Deletions cut 1 base from V and 4 bases from J, with 10 bases between. Looked up from germline, CDR1 is MDHEN and CDR2 is SYDVKM. The CDR3 runs 14 residues. The CDR3 loop is CASSLFGRAYGYTF. DNA of the CDR3: TGTGCCAGCAGTTTATTTGGCAGGGCCTATGGCTACACCTTC.

As regards this clone: Sequence at one end of the junction differs from germline and may be a read error. The V call is TRBV4-1, the J call TRBJ1-4; D perhaps matches TRBD1 (5 bases). CDR1 is MGHRA, CDR2 YSYEKL, per germline. This CDR3 region has 15 residues. Here the CDR3 reads CASSEERGGDEKLFF. The CDR3 nucleotides are TGCGCCAGCAGCGAAGAACGCGGGGGAGATGAAAAACTGTTTTTT.

This rearrangement joins TRBV7-9 to TRBJ1-4; no clear D gene. In germline, CDR1 is SEHNR, CDR2 FQNEAQ (reference sequence). V was shortened by 3 bases and J by 7 bases, with 18 bases between the two germline ends. The CDR3 is 16 residues long. The CDR3 region is CASSFGEAPFGEKLFF. CDR3 DNA sequence: TGTGCCAGCAGCTTTGGCGAGGCCCCATTCGGTGAAAAACTGTTTTTT.

J is TRBJ2-1 and V is TRBV27, with D hard to call. The CDR3 contains 15 residues. The germline V gene encodes CDR1 MNHEY and CDR2 SMNVEV (reference sequence). V lost 7 bases and J lost 0, with 13 bases in between. In DNA, the CDR3 is TGTGCCAGCATCTCCGGCGGAAGCTCCTACAATGAGCAGTTCTTC. As protein: CASISGGSSYNEQFF.

The chain carries TRBV27 and TRBJ2-5; 8 bases map to TRBD2. V trimming: 6 bases; J trimming: 1 base; junction bases outside the gene matches: 4. CDR3 length: 14 amino acids. CDR1 is MNHEY and CDR2 is SMNVEV in the germline V gene (reference sequence). The CDR3 DNA reads TGTGCCAGCAGCCATAGCGGGGCCCAAGAGACCCAGTACTTC. It yields the protein CASSHSGAQETQYF.

J is TRBJ1-2 and V is TRBV15; 8 bases match TRBD1. Trimming at V came to 7 bases and at J to 4 bases, leaving 11 bases not matched to a gene. Germline assignment: CDR1 LNHNV and CDR2 YYDKDF (reference sequence). CDR3 size: 15 residues. The CDR3 nucleotides read TGTGCCACCACCCCAGGGGGCGCTTCGTCCTATGGCTACACCTTC. This codes for CATTPGGASSYGYTF.

This chain joins TRBV19 and TRBJ1-3, with TRBD1 matching 7 bases. The V gene's germline CDR1 is LNHDA and CDR2 SQIVND (reference sequence). The CDR3 loop spans 14 amino acids. V lost 6 bases, J lost 4 bases, and 6 bases stayed unmatched. The CDR3 loop is CASRLTGRGNTIYF. The CDR3 DNA sequence: TGTGCCAGTAGATTGACAGGGAGGGGAAACACCATATATTTT.

Only a few counts were recorded for this clone. The chain joins TRBV5-6 to TRBJ1-1; unclear D gene. The germline V and J ends were trimmed by 1 base and 6 bases, with 25 bases remaining between them. The CDR3 is 18 amino acids. Germline-derived CDR1 and CDR2 are SGHDT and YYEEEE. CDR3 DNA: TGTGCCAGCAGCTTGAGTTATGGTCGTCGGACTCTGGCGGCTGAAGCTTTCTTT. Its translation: CASSLSYGRRTLAAEAFF.

V is TRBV19 and J is TRBJ1-1; 7 bases fit TRBD1. The CDR3 totals 14 residues. Per the germline V gene, CDR1 is LNHDA and CDR2 is SQIVND (reference sequence). J lost 6 bases, V lost 5 bases, and 9 bases had no gene match. In DNA form, the CDR3 reads TGTGCCAGTAGTCCTAAAACAGGGGTCGCTGAAGCTTTCTTT. It encodes CASSPKTGVAEAFF.

This chain links TRBV28 with TRBJ2-7; 8 bases align to TRBD2. The J segment lost 2 bases and the V segment lost 8 bases, leaving 5 bases of the junction unmatched. Germline V lookup: CDR1 MDHEN, CDR2 SYDVKM. This CDR3 region has 13 residues. This CDR3 is CASGTSGTYEQYV. The CDR3 DNA reads as TGTGCCAGCGGTACTAGCGGAACCTACGAGCAGTACGTC.

This chain joins TRBV18 and TRBJ1-5, with a weak D call TRBD1 (6 bases). V lost 2 bases, J lost 6 bases, and 14 bases lay in between. Germline assignment: CDR1 KGHSH and CDR2 LQKENI. There are 15 residues in the CDR3. DNA of the CDR3: TGTGCCAGCTCACCAATTCCAGGGGAAGTTCAGCCCCAGCATTTT. Amino acid sequence: CASSPIPGEVQPQHF.

The rearrangement uses TRBV19 and TRBJ2-7; TRBD1 matches 10 bases. Germline CDR1 and CDR2: LNHDA and SQIVND (reference sequence). V was pared by 8 bases and J by 3 bases, with 1 base of the junction left unmatched. The CDR3 consists of 12 residues. The CDR3 reads CASGTGDYEQYF. The CDR3 DNA is TGTGCCAGTGGGACAGGGGACTACGAGCAGTACTTC.

This chain uses TRBV20-1 with TRBJ1-2; D is uncertain. The V gene lost 7 bases and the J gene lost 0 bases, with 6 bases spanning the gap. The CDR3 covers 11 residues. CDR1 and CDR2 from the germline V gene are DFQATT and SNEGSKA (reference sequence). The CDR3 coding sequence is TGCAGTGTCAGTCCTAACTATGGCTACACCTTC. Protein sequence: CSVSPNYGYTF.

The genes are TRBV7-9 and TRBJ1-3, with D possibly matching TRBD1 (5 bases). V was pared by 3 bases and J by 0 bases, with 12 bases between. Germline V lookup: CDR1 SEHNR, CDR2 FQNEAQ (reference sequence). This CDR3 region has 16 residues. CDR3 loop: CASSLGGAISGNTIYF. CDR3 nucleotide sequence: TGTGCCAGCAGCTTGGGAGGGGCGATCTCTGGAAACACCATATATTTT.

V gene TRBV21-1 combines with J gene TRBJ1-1. TRBV21-1 is termed a pseudogene. The length of the CDR3 is 17 residues. CDR3 nucleotides: TGTGCCAGCAGCAAAGGGAAGCGGATACACCGGTACACTGAAGCTTTCTTT. Translation: CASSKGKRIHRYTEAFF.

The rearrangement links TRBV5-6 to TRBJ1-1; D remains ambiguous. CDR1 is SGHDT and CDR2 is YYEEEE in the germline V gene. V was cut by 2 bases and J by 1 base, with 6 bases left in between. This CDR3 has 13 residues. In DNA, the CDR3 is TGTGCCAGCAGCTTTACTTGGAACACTGAAGCTTTCTTT. Translation gives CASSFTWNTEAFF.

This chain joins TRBV27 and TRBJ1-2; the match to TRBD1 covers 8 bases. V lost 0 bases, J lost 6 bases, and 3 bases stayed unmatched. CDR1 is MNHEY, CDR2 SMNVEV, per germline (reference sequence). This CDR3 is built from 14 residues. The CDR3 sequence is CASSLSRTGNGYTF. The CDR3 coding sequence is TGTGCCAGCAGTTTATCGAGGACAGGGAATGGCTACACCTTC.

This chain joins TRBV6-6 and TRBJ2-1; 10 bases are shared with TRBD1. The germline gives CDR1 MNHNY, CDR2 SVGAGI (reference sequence). CDR3 length: 14 residues. Trimming took 0 bases from V and 7 from J; bases not matched to a gene: 0. This CDR3 reads CASSYSGQGNEQFF. DNA of the CDR3: TGTGCCAGCAGTTACTCGGGACAGGGGAATGAGCAGTTCTTC.